Below, 11 T cell receptor beta chains from the same sample are listed, as sequenced in a study of PD-1 blockade in mismatch repair-deficient tumors. Using immunoSEQ multiplex PCR, the repertoire was profiled, and TCRdb retains in-frame clones only, with some absent. The sample records 15,000 to 20,000 clones, 84% being singletons. Source: PBMCs, taken before pembrolizumab treatment. Source of these receptors: an adult with mismatch repair-deficient cancer.

The chain has TRBV6-1 and TRBJ1-5, with D perhaps TRBD1 (6 bases). The V gene's germline CDR1 is MNHNS and CDR2 SASEGT. This CDR3 comprises 17 residues. V gave up 3 bases and J gave up 0 bases, with 15 bases separating them. CDR3 in amino acids: CASSDPDSPYSNQPQHF. CDR3 nucleotide sequence: TGTGCCAGCAGTGATCCGGACAGCCCCTATAGCAATCAGCCCCAGCATTTT.

The chain links TRBV6-1 to TRBJ1-5, with D possibly matching TRBD1 (5 bases). The V and J ends lost 6 bases and 2 bases respectively, with 14 bases between them. This CDR3 is 15 amino acids long. Germline V gene lookup returns CDR1 MNHNS and CDR2 SASEGT. The CDR3 loop reads CASREGRGGNQPQHF. As DNA, the CDR3 is TGTGCCAGCAGGGAGGGGAGGGGAGGCAATCAGCCCCAGCATTTT.

The rearrangement uses TRBV19 and TRBJ1-2, with D possibly being TRBD1 (6 bases). Looked up from germline, CDR1 is LNHDA and CDR2 is SQIVND (reference sequence). CDR3 length: 15 amino acids. V lost 5 bases, J lost 7 bases, and 20 bases lay in between. CDR3 sequence (DNA): TGTGCCAGTAGTTCCCACGAGAGACAGGACCCTGGCTACACCTTC. Translation gives CASSSHERQDPGYTF.

The chain combines TRBV7-2 with TRBJ2-3; TRBD1 matches at 8 bases. CDR3 length equals 16 residues. The germline V gene has CDR1 SGHTA and CDR2 FQGNSA. The ends lost 4 bases at V and 0 bases at J; junction bases unmatched: 6. CDR3 amino acids: CASSYGTGYSTDTQYF. DNA for the CDR3: TGTGCCAGCAGCTACGGGACAGGCTACAGCACAGATACGCAGTATTTT.

The chain joins TRBV7-8 to TRBJ2-3, with D possibly matching TRBD2 (5 bases). There are 15 residues in the CDR3. Deletions cut 2 bases from V and 2 bases from J, with 11 bases between. CDR1 and CDR2 from the germline V gene are SGHVS and FQNEAQ. The CDR3 nucleotides are TGTGCCAGCAGCTTAACTAGACAATACACAGATACGCAGTATTTT. Its protein product is CASSLTRQYTDTQYF.

The V gene is TRBV6-5, the J gene TRBJ2-1; 7 bases line up with TRBD2. Germline trimming cut 2 bases from V and 5 bases from J; bases unmatched to any gene: 9. Per the germline V gene, CDR1 is MNHEY and CDR2 is SVGAGI. The CDR3 runs to 16 residues. CDR3 sequence: CASSYMGGRFDNEQFF. The CDR3 DNA reads TGTGCCAGCAGTTACATGGGCGGGAGATTCGACAATGAGCAGTTCTTC.

CDR3 amino acids: CASSAGYGETQYF. Written as DNA, the CDR3 is TGTGCCAGCAGCGCAGGTTACGGAGAGACCCAGTACTTC. This chain uses TRBV14 with TRBJ2-5; no firm D call. The CDR3 runs 13 residues. Trimming shortened V by 5 bases and J by 4 bases, and 11 bases separated the two germline ends. In germline, CDR1 is SGHDN, CDR2 FVKESK.

V and J are TRBV30 and TRBJ2-7; maybe TRBD2 (5 bases). The CDR3 covers 16 residues. Germline V CDR1 and CDR2: GTSNPN, SVGIG (reference sequence). V was trimmed by 0 bases and J by 0 bases, leaving 15 bases between them. The CDR3 DNA reads TGTGCCTGGAGTGTACCGGCAAGCGGTACCTCCTACGAGCAGTACTTC. It specifies CAWSVPASGTSYEQYF.

The V call is TRBV6-1, the J call TRBJ2-6, with D unresolved. The CDR3 is 15 amino acids. Germline CDR1 is MNHNS and CDR2 is SASEGT. The V end was cut by 4 bases, the J end by 0 bases, with 7 bases between. The CDR3 loop reads CASSGEDSGANVLTF. CDR3 DNA: TGTGCCAGCAGTGGAGAAGACTCTGGGGCCAACGTCCTGACTTTC.

V is TRBV2 and J is TRBJ2-7; TRBD1 or TRBD2 may be the D gene (5 bases each). This CDR3 spans 13 amino acids. CDR1 is SNHLY and CDR2 is FYNNEI in the germline V gene. The V and J ends lost 4 bases and 11 bases respectively, with 18 bases between them. CDR3 region: CASSGGPGTWEYF. The CDR3 DNA sequence: TGTGCCAGCAGTGGAGGGCCGGGGACCTGGGAGTACTTC.

The chain uses TRBV7-9 and TRBJ1-2, with 9 nucleotides matching TRBD1. The V gene end was trimmed by 5 bases and the J gene end by 4 bases; junction bases not matched to a gene: 11. Germline V gene lookup returns CDR1 SEHNR and CDR2 FQNEAQ (reference sequence). The CDR3 contains 16 residues. The CDR3 sequence: CASSQSRDREVYGYTF. As DNA, the CDR3 is TGTGCCAGCAGCCAGTCCCGGGACAGGGAGGTCTATGGCTACACCTTC.